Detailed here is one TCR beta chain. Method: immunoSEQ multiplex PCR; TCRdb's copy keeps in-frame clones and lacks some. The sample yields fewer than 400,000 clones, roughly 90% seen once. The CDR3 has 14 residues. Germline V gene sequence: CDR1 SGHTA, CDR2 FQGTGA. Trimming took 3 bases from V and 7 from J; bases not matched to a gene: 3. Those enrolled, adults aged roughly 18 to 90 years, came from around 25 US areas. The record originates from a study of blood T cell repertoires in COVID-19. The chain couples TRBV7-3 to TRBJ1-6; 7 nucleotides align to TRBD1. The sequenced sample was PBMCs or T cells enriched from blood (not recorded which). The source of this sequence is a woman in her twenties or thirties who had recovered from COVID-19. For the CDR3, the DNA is TGTGCCAGCAGCTTGGGGGACAGCAATTCACCCCTCCACTTT. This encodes CASSLGDSNSPLHF.